Here is one TCR beta chain with its context. This sample stems from a study of molecular identifiers for immune sequencing clone quantification. Previously reported methods and listed TCR primers produced the bulk TCR libraries. TCRdb reanalysed the PCR reads using MiXCR and keeps one entry per CDR3 protein. The sample shows under 350,000 distinct CDR3 sequences, under 25% of them seen only once. This CDR3 spans 13 amino acids. Trimming shortened V by 6 bases and J by 2 bases, and 10 bases separated the two germline ends. The naive CD8 libraries originated from between roughly 18,000 and 1,100,000 sorted cells and drew on 10%, 30% or 50% RNA.

The chain links TRBV12-3 or TRBV12-4 to TRBJ2-5; D is unresolved. Sequencing input: naive CD8+ T cells from blood, with Jurkat cell RNA spiked in. Subset: FACS-sorted CD8+CD4-CCR7+CD45RA+ naive T cells. The TCR comes from a human donor in good health. Some libraries in this study had Jurkat cell RNA spiked in. The CDR3 spells CASSSDTQETQYF. CDR3 DNA: TGTGCCAGCAGCTCTGACACTCAAGAGACCCAGTACTTC.